A selection of T cell receptor beta chains follows, all from one sample in a study of shared clonotypes between healthy human individuals. Assay used: immunoSEQ multiplex PCR; TCRdb lists only in-frame clones, some missing. The table has around 700,000 clones, about 78% seen once. The material sequenced was memory CD4+ T cells sorted from blood. Receptor source: a woman in her 30s in good health. CDR3s include the opening cysteine and the closing phenylalanine or tryptophan. D genes are given only for firm matches. Where a row states a size, it is once, few, many or the class of an expanded clone; other rows omit it.

TRBV28	16	TRBD1	TRBJ2-7	NA	CASSPPGQGAKNEQYF	TGTGCCAGCAGTCCCCCGGGACAGGGGGCAAAAAACGAGCAGTACTTC
TRBV19	13	NA	TRBJ1-3	NA	CASRVPSGNTIYF	TGTGCCAGTAGAGTCCCCTCTGGAAACACCATATATTTT
TRBV13	15	TRBD1	TRBJ1-1	NA	CASSPTTGSNTEAFF	TGTGCCAGCAGCCCCACGACAGGGAGTAACACTGAAGCTTTCTTT
TRBV5-5	15	NA	TRBJ2-3	NA	CASSGDRRRADTQYF	TGTGCCAGCAGCGGAGACAGGCGAAGGGCAGATACGCAGTATTTT
TRBV5-6	14	NA	TRBJ2-7	NA	CASSVLGYAYEQYF	TGTGCCAGCAGCGTCCTTGGCTATGCCTACGAGCAGTACTTC
TRBV5-1	14	NA	TRBJ1-5	NA	CASSLLGGNQPQHF	TGCGCCAGCAGCTTGCTCGGTGGCAATCAGCCCCAGCATTTT
TRBV5-6	15	NA	TRBJ2-3	NA	CASSFLGGSKHTQYF	TGTGCCAGCAGCTTCCTTGGTGGGAGTAAACATACGCAGTATTTT
TRBV2	14	TRBD2	TRBJ2-1	NA	CASGPRTSGTHQFF	TGTGCCAGCGGACCAAGGACTAGCGGGACGCATCAGTTCTTC
TRBV19	13	NA	TRBJ2-5	NA	CASSVRDGETQYF	TGTGCCAGTAGTGTTCGGGATGGGGAGACCCAGTACTTC
TRBV10-3	14	TRBD2	TRBJ2-7	NA	CAISRGLAGDEQYF	TGTGCCATCAGCCGGGGACTAGCGGGAGACGAGCAGTACTTC
TRBV7-2	16	NA	TRBJ2-2	NA	CASTQGGHANTGELFF	TGTGCCAGCACCCAGGGTGGACACGCGAACACCGGGGAGCTGTTTTTT
TRBV7-9	14	NA	TRBJ2-7	NA	CASTPDTGVHEQYF	TGTGCCAGCACCCCCGATACCGGGGTCCACGAGCAGTACTTC
TRBV4-1	17	NA	TRBJ2-4	many	CASSQIRGVGAKNIQYF	TGCGCCAGCAGCCAAATAAGGGGGGTTGGAGCCAAAAACATTCAGTACTTC
TRBV2	15	TRBD1	TRBJ2-2	NA	CASREQGVKTGELFF	TGTGCCAGCAGAGAACAGGGGGTGAAAACCGGGGAGCTGTTTTTT
TRBV29-1	13	TRBD1	TRBJ2-3	NA	CSAKPGGPDTQYF	TGCAGCGCAAAACCAGGGGGCCCAGATACGCAGTATTTT
TRBV28	15	NA	TRBJ1-4	NA	CASSWRGATNEKLFF	TGTGCCAGCAGTTGGAGGGGTGCAACTAATGAAAAACTGTTTTTT